The clone carrying this T cell receptor beta chain has ten or more counts. The antigen remains unidentified. TCRdb ran MiXCR on the 5' RACE reads and lists one entry per CDR3 protein. The sample holds more than 150,000 distinct CDR3 sequences, about an eighth seen once. Losses at the gene ends were 6 bases for V and 8 bases for J; bases not matched to a gene: 11. This CDR3 region has 16 residues. Germline assignment: CDR1 ENHRY and CDR2 SYGVKD. The sample belongs to a study of CD8 T cells in ankylosing spondylitis. Study observations and caveats: Within ankylosing spondylitis blood, a TCR beta motif made up of several highly homologous variants appeared to be characteristic. Earlier authors reported some of these motif variants in reactive arthritis synovial fluid and blood.

This TCR derives from a female donor with ankylosing spondylitis or in good health (not recorded which). The rearrangement uses TRBV10-3 and TRBJ2-1; 12 nucleotides line up with TRBD2. Sample: blood, either unsorted or a sorted T cell fraction (not recorded which). CDR3 loop: CAIRDLASGRADEQFF. CDR3 DNA sequence: TGTGCCATCAGAGACCTTGCTAGCGGGAGGGCCGATGAGCAGTTCTTC.